Listed here are 14 T cell receptor beta chains from one sample, sequenced in a study of patients and donors after allogeneic stem cell transplantation (dated by TCRdb to about 2020). The library relied on RT-PCR. The sample was run on a NextSeq 550. TCRdb's own reprocessing of the public reads used fastp at Q25 and MiXCR and kept productive beta chains. Records with the same CDR3 protein are collapsed into one entry carrying the most frequent genes and DNA. The sample table records roughly 880,000 distinct CDR3 sequences; roughly 18% of these occur just once. Of the sample, roughly 6% is held by the ten largest clones. Sequencing was carried out using blood, either unsorted or a sorted T cell fraction (not recorded which). All receptors come from a human donor who was either an allogeneic HSCT recipient or a stem cell or donor lymphocyte infusion donor (not recorded which). It is not recorded whose cells these are; they may come from a transplant donor.

This clonotype was found many times. The genes are TRBV12-3 or TRBV12-4 and TRBJ1-2, with D possibly matching TRBD1 (5 bases). V lost 5 bases to trimming and J lost 2 bases, with 15 bases between them. The CDR3 totals 15 residues. CDR3 sequence: CASSPGRGENYGYTF. CDR3 in DNA: TGTGCCAGCAGTCCGGGGCGCGGAGAGAACTATGGCTACACCTTC.

The V and J genes are TRBV4-1 and TRBJ2-2; a possible D gene is TRBD2 (6 bases). The V gene lost 5 bases and the J gene lost 7 bases, with 20 bases spanning the gap. CDR1 and CDR2 (germline): MGHRA, YSYEKL. The CDR3 loop spans 16 amino acids. Written as DNA, the CDR3 is TGCGCCAGCAGCTTGGTGGGGGGAGATAGTGGCGGGGAGCTGTTTTTT. Its translation is CASSLVGGDSGGELFF.

This clonotype came up many times. The chain joins TRBV7-9 to TRBJ2-2; TRBD1 aligns across 8 bases. This CDR3 region has 14 residues. The J segment lost 6 bases and the V segment lost 4 bases, leaving 4 bases of the junction unmatched. Germline V lookup: CDR1 SEHNR, CDR2 FQNEAQ (reference sequence). CDR3 in DNA: TGTGCCAGCAGCTCCGGACAGGGTGCCGGGGAGCTGTTTTTT. Residues: CASSSGQGAGELFF.

The rearrangement joins TRBV12-3 or TRBV12-4 to TRBJ1-1; D remains ambiguous. The CDR3 is 11 amino acids. V lost 6 bases to trimming and J lost 6 bases, with 8 bases between them. For the CDR3, the DNA is TGTGCCAGCAGGCTGGAGTCTGAAGCTTTCTTT. Protein sequence: CASRLESEAFF.

This clonotype was observed at least ten times. The V call is TRBV5-1, the J call TRBJ2-7; D not resolved. Germline assignment: CDR1 SGHRS and CDR2 YFSETQ. This CDR3 spans 14 amino acids. V was shortened by 2 bases and J by 0 bases, with 9 bases between the two germline ends. The CDR3, as DNA: TGCGCCAGCAGCTTAGAGGACCGCTCCTACGAGCAGTACTTC. Protein: CASSLEDRSYEQYF.

V is TRBV27 and J is TRBJ1-2, with TRBD1 matching 7 bases. The CDR3 spans 13 residues. Germline CDR1 is MNHEY and CDR2 is SMNVEV (reference sequence). V lost 4 bases, J lost 7 bases, and 6 bases stayed unmatched. CDR3 protein: CASSSGTVGGYTF. DNA of the CDR3: TGTGCCAGCAGTTCCGGGACAGTGGGTGGCTACACCTTC.

This rearrangement joins TRBV6-1 to TRBJ2-7; 7 nucleotides align to TRBD1. V lost 5 bases, J lost 0 bases, and 16 bases stayed unmatched. The CDR3 contains 18 residues. CDR1 and CDR2 from the germline V gene are MNHNS and SASEGT. CDR3 amino acids: CASSPYPPDRVGSYEQYF. The CDR3 DNA follows: TGTGCCAGCAGTCCTTATCCCCCTGACAGGGTAGGCTCCTACGAGCAGTACTTC.

This clonotype was observed many times. The chain joins TRBV12-3 or TRBV12-4 to TRBJ2-3; D is unresolved. The CDR3 totals 14 residues. With 3 bases removed from V and 3 bases from J, the gap between germline ends came to 10 bases. The DNA for the CDR3 is TGTGCCAGCAGTTTTCTATTAAAGACAGATACGCAGTATTTT. Translated: CASSFLLKTDTQYF.

The J gene is TRBJ1-3, the V gene TRBV20-1, with D possibly matching TRBD1 (6 bases). Trimming removed 6 bases at V and 3 bases at J, with 15 bases between. The CDR3 has 14 residues. In germline, CDR1 is DFQATT, CDR2 SNEGSKA (reference sequence). CDR3: CSATSGASGNTIYF. CDR3 bases: TGCAGTGCGACTTCAGGGGCTAGTGGAAACACCATATATTTT.

This clonotype was recorded a few times. J is TRBJ2-6 and V is TRBV6-2 or TRBV6-3, with a tentative D call TRBD1 (6 bases). Deletions cut 5 bases from V and 4 bases from J, with 12 bases between. Germline V gene sequence: CDR1 MNHEY, CDR2 SVGEGT. The CDR3 is made up of 15 amino acids. CDR3: CASSDPGAGANVLTF. CDR3 nucleotides: TGTGCCAGCAGTGACCCAGGGGCCGGGGCCAACGTCCTGACTTTC.

The V call is TRBV5-1, the J call TRBJ2-1; TRBD1 matches at 7 bases. The CDR3 has 15 residues. The ends lost 0 bases at V and 6 bases at J; junction bases unmatched: 6. Germline V lookup: CDR1 SGHRS, CDR2 YFSETQ. The CDR3 loop reads CASSLVLGGGNEQFF. The CDR3 nucleotides are TGCGCCAGCAGCTTGGTCCTAGGGGGCGGCAATGAGCAGTTCTTC.

At least ten counts were recorded for this clonotype. This chain connects TRBV12-3 or TRBV12-4 to TRBJ2-1, with 9 bases lining up with TRBD1. This CDR3 is 11 amino acids long. V lost 7 bases, J lost 12 bases, and 4 bases stayed unmatched. CDR3 sequence: CASMTGGRQFF. CDR3 nucleotides: TGTGCCAGCATGACAGGGGGGAGGCAGTTCTTC.

In this sample, this clonotype turned up a few times. The chain combines TRBV10-3 with TRBJ1-4; D perhaps matches TRBD1 (6 bases). The CDR3 runs to 15 residues. The germline CDR1 and CDR2 sequences are ENHRY and SYGVKD. The V and J ends lost 6 bases and 0 bases respectively, with 11 bases between them. CDR3 loop: CAISGTPSTNEKLFF. For the CDR3, the DNA is TGTGCCATCAGCGGGACACCGTCAACTAATGAAAAACTGTTTTTT.

The chain combines TRBV6-1 with TRBJ2-1; D possibly corresponds to TRBD1 (5 bases). CDR1 and CDR2 (germline): MNHNS, SASEGT. Trimming cost V 5 bases and J 0 bases, with 17 bases left between them. The CDR3 consists of 17 residues. As DNA, the CDR3 is TGTGCCAGCAGTCATCCCACAGGCGGCAGCTCCTACAATGAGCAGTTCTTC. Encoded protein: CASSHPTGGSSYNEQFF.